This entry is about one T cell receptor beta chain. The antigen is undetermined. The source of the sample is a study of CD8 T cells in ankylosing spondylitis. Using quantitative 5'-RACE with molecular barcodes, the authors made TCR beta libraries. TCRdb reprocessed the 5' RACE reads with MiXCR, giving one entry per CDR3 protein. Of some 200,000 distinct CDR3 sequences detected, around 13% appear once; the ten largest clones hold 16%. Overall study results and limits: Ankylosing spondylitis blood appeared to carry a characteristic TCR beta motif of several highly homologous variants. Disease-linked clones displayed a CD8+ phenotype and appeared relatively rarely in peripheral blood. Past studies reported some motif variants in reactive arthritis synovial fluid and blood.

The sequenced sample was blood, either unsorted or a sorted T cell fraction (not recorded which). The sequence was obtained from a male donor with ankylosing spondylitis or in good health (not recorded which).

CDR3 sequence reads: CAISQLLYEQYF. CDR3 DNA: TGTGCCATCAGCCAGCTCCTCTACGAGCAGTACTTC. The chain has TRBV10-3 and TRBJ2-7; D is uncertain. Trimming cost V 6 bases and J 3 bases, with 9 bases left between them. The CDR3 extends over 12 amino acids. Germline CDR1 reads ENHRY; CDR2 reads SYGVKD.